The T cell receptor beta chain under discussion was sequenced for a study of Graves' ophthalmopathy and Graves' hyperthyroidism. This clonotype was counted many times. For repertoire sequencing, the TCR beta CDR3 regions were amplified from RNA transcripts. The first-round RT-PCR employed HTBI primers together with the Qiagen OneStep RT-PCR kit. A multiplex PCR was then performed as the second round. TCRdb itself ran the multiplex PCR reads through MiXCR, one entry per CDR3 protein. The top ten clones hold approximately 10% of a sample with 1 million to 1.3 million distinct CDR3 sequences, less than 45% of them seen once. The CDR3 runs to 14 residues. CDR1 SGHDT and CDR2 YYEEEE come from the germline V gene. V was cut by 5 bases and J by 2 bases, with 13 bases left in between. Hyperthyroidism patients, all newly diagnosed, had under 2 months' duration and ages of 18 to 65.

The clonotype originates from an adult man with Graves' hyperthyroidism. The chain is built from TRBV5-6 and TRBJ1-2, with TRBD1 as a possible D gene (5 bases). Sequenced sample: peripheral blood or thyroid tissue (not recorded which). The CDR3 bases are TGTGCCAGCAGGAGGGGTAGGGCCAACTATGGCTACACCTTC. It specifies CASRRGRANYGYTF. Variable domain in full (rest from reference TRBV5-6 and TRBJ1-2): DAGVTQSPTHLIKTRGQQVTLRCSPKSGHDTVSWYQQALGQGPQFIFQYYEEEERQRGNFPDRFSGHQFPNYSSELNVNALLLGDSALYLCASRRGRANYGYTFGSGTRLTVV.